These 5 T cell receptor beta chains came from one sample sequenced in a study of shared clonotypes between healthy human individuals. Some clones are missing from TCRdb's copy, which holds only in-frame ones; the method was immunoSEQ multiplex PCR. The repertoire includes roughly 1,100,000 clones, more than 60% of them detected once, and over 1.3% sits in the top ten. Sample: memory CD4+ T cells sorted from blood. This sample's subset: CD45RA-negative fraction. Every receptor here comes from a man younger than 35 in good health.

This clone was observed a single time. CDR3 DNA: TGTGCCATCAGTGGGGGGACAGGGCGATCCTACGAGCAGTACTTC. Translated, it gives CAISGGTGRSYEQYF. The chain combines TRBV10-3 with TRBJ2-7, with 9 nucleotides matching TRBD1. J was trimmed by 1 base and V by 4 bases; bases with no gene match: 5. Germline-derived CDR1 and CDR2 are ENHRY and SYGVKD. The length of the CDR3 is 15 residues.

Regarding this clone: Additional DNA sequences in this sample encode the identical CDR3. As DNA, the CDR3 is TGTGCCAGCAGTGCTGGGGCTAGCAATCAGCCCCAGCATTTT. It encodes CASSAGASNQPQHF. The J gene is TRBJ1-5, the V gene TRBV2; D may be TRBD1 (5 bases). The CDR3 length is 14 residues. V was trimmed by 4 bases and J by 0 bases, leaving 7 bases between them. Germline assignment: CDR1 SNHLY and CDR2 FYNNEI.

The chain employs TRBV5-6 and TRBJ2-5, with D tentatively TRBD1 or TRBD2 (7 bases each). V gave up 5 bases and J gave up 6 bases, with 14 bases separating them. The germline CDR1 and CDR2 sequences are SGHDT and YYEEEE. The CDR3 has 13 residues. The CDR3 nucleotides are TGTGCCAGCAGACGACAGGGAGGGAAGACCCAGTACTTC. It is translated as CASRRQGGKTQYF.

There are many counts of this clone. The chain couples TRBV11-3 to TRBJ1-5; D is unresolved. The CDR3 sequence is 18 residues long. Trimming removed 7 bases at V and 4 bases at J, with 26 bases between. Per the germline V gene, CDR1 is SGHNT and CDR2 is YENEEA. The chain's CDR3 is CASIAPQGSLKSNQPQHF. The DNA of the CDR3 is TGTGCCAGCATTGCCCCCCAAGGCAGCCTAAAGTCTAATCAGCCCCAGCATTTT. The variable domain in full, completed from reference TRBV11-3 and TRBJ1-5, reads EAGVVQSPRYKIIEKKQPVAFWCNPISGHNTLYWYLQNLGQGPELLIRYENEEAVDDSQLPKDRFSAERLKGVDSTLKIQPAELGDSAVYLCASIAPQGSLKSNQPQHFGDGTRLSIL.

This clone was found a few times. V is TRBV7-2 and J is TRBJ2-1, with D maybe TRBD1 (5 bases). V was clipped by 6 bases and J by 9 bases, with 18 bases between them. Looked up from germline, CDR1 is SGHTA and CDR2 is FQGNSA. There are 14 residues in the CDR3. Here the CDR3 DNA reads TGTGCCAGCAGGGATGGGGCTAGTCGGGCTGAGCAGTTCTTC. Translating it yields CASRDGASRAEQFF. The full variable domain, in which reference TRBV7-2 and TRBJ2-1 provide the parts outside the CDR3, is GAGVSQSPSNKVTEKGKDVELRCDPISGHTALYWYRQSLGQGLEFLIYFQGNSAPDKSGLPSDRFSAERTGGSVSTLTIQRTQQEDSAVYLCASRDGASRAEQFFGPGTRLTVL.